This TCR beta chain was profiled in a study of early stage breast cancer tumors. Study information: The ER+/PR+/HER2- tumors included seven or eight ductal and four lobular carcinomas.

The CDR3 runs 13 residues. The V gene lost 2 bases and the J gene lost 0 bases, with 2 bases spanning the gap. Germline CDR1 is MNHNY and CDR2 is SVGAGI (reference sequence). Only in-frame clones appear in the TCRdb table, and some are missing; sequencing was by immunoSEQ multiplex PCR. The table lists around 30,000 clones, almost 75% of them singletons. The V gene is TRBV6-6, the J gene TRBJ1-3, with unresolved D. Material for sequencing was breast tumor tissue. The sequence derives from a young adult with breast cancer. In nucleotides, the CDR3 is TGTGCCAGCAGTTACCACTCTGGAAACACCATATATTTT. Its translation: CASSYHSGNTIYF.